This T cell receptor (beta chain) came from a study of radiotherapy plus CTLA-4 blockade in lung cancer. Across the whole study: Objective responses arose in around a sixth of patients, and approximately 28% experienced disease control. The study's findings and limits: Radiotherapy plus ipilimumab was followed by expansion in blood of tumor-derived TCR clones.

Clones were sequenced by immunoSEQ multiplex PCR, and TCRdb holds only the in-frame ones, with some missing. The sample lists just under 45,000 clones, roughly two thirds occurring once. Points on this clone: No antigen is known for it.

The CDR3 sequence is 15 residues long. In germline, CDR1 is SEHNR, CDR2 FQNEAQ (reference sequence). The V end was cut by 10 bases, the J end by 2 bases, with 20 bases between. V and J are TRBV7-9 and TRBJ1-1; D is uncertain. The specimen comprised peripheral blood, sampled from a patient treated with radiotherapy plus ipilimumab. This receptor was identified in a human donor with non-small cell lung cancer who had a partial response to radiotherapy plus ipilimumab. CDR3 protein: CATPRLTDLNTEAFF. In DNA, the CDR3 is TGTGCCACCCCACGGCTCACAGACCTTAACACTGAAGCTTTCTTT.